The next 25 T cell receptor beta chains were all read from a single sample in a study of shared clonotypes between healthy human individuals. Using immunoSEQ multiplex PCR, the repertoire was profiled, and TCRdb retains in-frame clones only, with some absent. The data hold 650,000 to 800,000 clones, with around 70% observed a single time. What was sequenced was memory CD4+ T cells sorted from blood. Subset indicated: CD45RA-negative fraction. These receptors came from a woman aged 25-40 years in good health.

Only a few counts were recorded for this clone. The CDR3 here is CASTLKGGGSGGNYGYTF. The CDR3 bases are TGTGCCAGCACCCTAAAGGGTGGAGGCAGTGGCGGTAACTATGGCTACACCTTC. The chain joins TRBV28 to TRBJ1-2; no reliable D call. Germline V gene sequence: CDR1 MDHEN, CDR2 SYDVKM. The CDR3 consists of 18 residues. Trimming took off 7 bases at V and 1 base at J, with 25 bases between the two ends.

The genes are TRBV28 and TRBJ1-2, with TRBD1 as a possible D gene (6 bases). Germline-derived CDR1 and CDR2 are MDHEN and SYDVKM. CDR3 length equals 13 residues. The V gene lost 8 bases and the J gene lost 7 bases, with 17 bases spanning the gap. The DNA of the CDR3 is TGTGCCAGCCAGGGGCCCAGGGTGAGTGGCTACACCTTC. Translating gives CASQGPRVSGYTF.

V gene TRBV6-6 combines with J gene TRBJ1-1; TRBD1 might be the D (5 bases). Germline V gene sequence: CDR1 MNHNY, CDR2 SVGAGI (reference sequence). V lost 0 bases and J lost 8, with 10 bases in between. The CDR3 is 13 amino acids. In nucleotides, the CDR3 is TGTGCCAGCAGTTACTCGACAGAAAACGAAGCTTTCTTT. It yields the protein CASSYSTENEAFF.

The V and J genes are TRBV18 and TRBJ2-7; the match to TRBD2 covers 9 bases. V shed 2 bases and J 6 bases; nucleotides not matched to a gene: 8. The CDR3 consists of 15 residues. Per the germline V gene, CDR1 is KGHSH and CDR2 is LQKENI. Here the CDR3 reads CASSPGVAGDGEQYF. The CDR3 DNA is TGTGCCAGCTCACCAGGAGTAGCGGGAGACGGCGAGCAGTACTTC.

The rearrangement links TRBV7-9 to TRBJ1-2; 11 bases map to TRBD1. This CDR3 has 14 residues. The germline gives CDR1 SEHNR, CDR2 FQNEAQ (reference sequence). The trim removed 4 bases at V and 4 bases at J, leaving 2 bases unmatched. DNA for the CDR3: TGTGCCAGCAGCTCCGGGACAGGGGGCTATGGCTACACCTTC. This gives the protein CASSSGTGGYGYTF.

The chain is built from TRBV28 and TRBJ2-7; TRBD2 agrees at 9 bases. The CDR3 loop spans 16 amino acids. The germline gives CDR1 MDHEN, CDR2 SYDVKM. V was clipped by 3 bases and J by 4 bases; unmatched bases: 10. CDR3 loop: CASSLWASGNKYEQYF. CDR3 bases: TGTGCCAGCAGTTTGTGGGCTAGCGGGAATAAGTACGAGCAGTACTTC.

The DNA of the CDR3 is TGTGCCAGCAGTGAAGGTTACGGACTACAAGAGACCCAGTACTTC. Translation: CASSEGYGLQETQYF. The chain combines TRBV25-1 with TRBJ2-5; D perhaps matches TRBD2 (6 bases). The germline V gene has CDR1 MGHDK and CDR2 SYGVNS. CDR3 length: 15 residues. With 2 bases removed from V and 2 bases from J, the gap between germline ends came to 12 bases.

The J gene is TRBJ2-2, the V gene TRBV5-1, with D tentatively TRBD1 (5 bases). Trimming removed 9 bases from V and 1 base from J, with 13 bases in between. The CDR3 is 14 amino acids. CDR1 is SGHRS, CDR2 YFSETQ, per germline. Written as DNA, the CDR3 is TGCGCCACCCGAGTCAGGGAGAACACCGGGGAGCTGTTTTTT. Residues: CATRVRENTGELFF.

This sequence joins TRBV6-6 and TRBJ1-3; D is undetermined. This CDR3 spans 12 amino acids. Trimming left V 8 bases short and J 4 bases short, with 9 bases between. Germline CDR1 and CDR2: MNHNY and SVGAGI (reference sequence). CDR3 protein: CASLAPGNTIYF. The DNA for the CDR3 is TGTGCCAGCTTAGCCCCGGGAAACACCATATATTTT.

This clone came up once. The V and J genes are TRBV11-1 and TRBJ2-2; TRBD2 matches 12 bases. Germline-derived CDR1 and CDR2 are SGHAT and FQDESV (reference sequence). Losses at the gene ends were 7 bases for V and 5 bases for J; bases not matched to a gene: 14. The CDR3 totals 18 residues. This CDR3 is CASNDPSTSGSRTGELFF. For the CDR3, the DNA is TGTGCCAGCAACGACCCTTCGACTAGCGGGAGTCGGACCGGGGAGCTGTTTTTT. Variable domain in full (rest from reference TRBV11-1 and TRBJ2-2): EAEVAQSPRYKITEKSQAVAFWCDPISGHATLYWYRQILGQGPELLVQFQDESVVDDSQLPKDRFSAERLKGVDSTLKIQPAELGDSAMYLCASNDPSTSGSRTGELFFGEGSRLTVL.

The table lists this clone with a few counts. The J gene is TRBJ2-3, the V gene TRBV2, with TRBD2 as a possible D gene (6 bases). With 6 bases removed from V and 1 base from J, the gap between germline ends came to 11 bases. The CDR3 is made up of 14 amino acids. Germline assignment: CDR1 SNHLY and CDR2 FYNNEI. The CDR3 loop is CASRFGGGTDTQYF. DNA for the CDR3: TGTGCCAGCAGGTTCGGGGGTGGCACAGATACGCAGTATTTT.

The chain recombines TRBV29-1 with TRBJ2-5; D possibly corresponds to TRBD2 (6 bases). This CDR3 is built from 14 residues. Trimming cost V 5 bases and J 9 bases, with 22 bases left between them. The germline CDR1 and CDR2 sequences are SQVTM and ANQGSEA. The DNA of the CDR3 is TGCAGCGTTTCCTGGGACTTACGTCAGGAGGCCCAGTACTTC. Protein: CSVSWDLRQEAQYF. Looking up the rest from reference TRBV29-1 and TRBJ2-5 gives the full variable domain: SAVISQKPSRDICQRGTSLTIQCQVDSQVTMMFWYRQQPGQSLTLIATANQGSEATYESGFVIDKFPISRPNLTFSTLTVSNMSPEDSSIYLCSVSWDLRQEAQYFGPGTRLLVL.

This clone was picked up one time. This CDR3 reads CASSKGRQGVFSNQPQHF. The CDR3, as DNA: TGTGCCAGCAGCAAAGGGAGACAGGGGGTCTTTAGCAATCAGCCCCAGCATTTT. V is TRBV21-1 and J is TRBJ1-5; the table gives TRBD1 as D, unverified against the DNA. TRBV21-1 is annotated as a pseudogene. The CDR3 extends over 18 amino acids.

This rearrangement joins TRBV28 to TRBJ2-7; 9 bases map to TRBD2. CDR1 is MDHEN and CDR2 is SYDVKM in the germline V gene. The J segment lost 7 bases and the V segment lost 6 bases, leaving 19 bases of the junction unmatched. The CDR3 length is 17 residues. CDR3 sequence reads: CASRIQGVGLARAEQYF. Written as DNA, the CDR3 is TGTGCCAGCAGGATACAGGGTGTAGGACTAGCGAGAGCGGAGCAGTACTTC. The variable domain in full, completed from reference TRBV28 and TRBJ2-7, reads DVKVTQSSRYLVKRTGEKVFLECVQDMDHENMFWYRQDPGLGLRLIYFSYDVKMKEKGDIPEGYSVSREKKERFSLILESASTNQTSMYLCASRIQGVGLARAEQYFGPGTRLTVT.

The chain uses TRBV7-2 and TRBJ2-2, with 12 bases that match TRBD2. With 2 bases clipped from V and 7 bases from J, the junction kept 5 bases outside the gene matches. The CDR3 is made up of 16 amino acids. Germline assignment: CDR1 SGHTA and CDR2 FQGNSA. The CDR3: CASSLQLAGGIGELFF. The CDR3, as DNA: TGTGCCAGCAGCTTACAACTAGCGGGAGGTATCGGGGAGCTGTTTTTT.

On this clone itself: Other nucleotide sequences from this sample produce the same CDR3. The rearrangement uses TRBV7-8 and TRBJ2-7; possibly TRBD2 for D (6 bases). This CDR3 has 12 residues. Trimming pared 4 bases from V and 6 bases from J, leaving 10 bases between. Germline V CDR1 and CDR2: SGHVS, FQNEAQ. The CDR3 loop reads CASSSRRGEQYF. The DNA for the CDR3 is TGTGCCAGCAGCTCCCGGAGGGGCGAGCAGTACTTC. The whole variable domain, filled in from reference TRBV7-8 and TRBJ2-7, reads GAGVSQSPRYKVAKRGQDVALRCDPISGHVSLFWYQQALGQGPEFLTYFQNEAQLDKSGLPSDRFFAERPEGSVSTLKIQRTQQEDSAVYLCASSSRRGEQYFGPGTRLTVT.

J is TRBJ2-1 and V is TRBV14, with D perhaps assigned TRBD1 or TRBD2 (5 bases each). Per the germline V gene, CDR1 is SGHDN and CDR2 is FVKESK. Trimming took 2 bases from V and 14 from J, leaving 10 bases between them. The CDR3 is made up of 11 amino acids. The CDR3 protein is CASSQRGEEFF. The DNA of the CDR3 is TGTGCCAGCAGCCAAAGGGGAGAAGAGTTCTTC.

The rearrangement uses TRBV6-5 and TRBJ1-2; possible D gene TRBD1, 5 bases. CDR1 MNHEY and CDR2 SVGAGI come from the germline V gene. V lost 7 bases and J lost 8, with 14 bases in between. This CDR3 has 12 residues. For the CDR3, the DNA is TGTGCCAGCATCACACCCGAGGGGGGCTACACCTTC. This codes for CASITPEGGYTF.

This chain uses TRBV30 with TRBJ2-7; 8 bases match TRBD1. Germline loops: CDR1 GTSNPN, CDR2 SVGIG (reference sequence). The J segment lost 4 bases and the V segment lost 7 bases, leaving 9 bases of the junction unmatched. The CDR3 covers 13 residues. The CDR3 here is CASTGTGRYEQYF. The CDR3, as DNA: TGTGCCTCAACCGGGACAGGAAGATACGAGCAGTACTTC.

This chain connects TRBV4-1 to TRBJ2-4; D possibly corresponds to TRBD2 (6 bases). Germline V lookup: CDR1 MGHRA, CDR2 YSYEKL. Trimming removed 3 bases from V and 0 bases from J, with 15 bases in between. The CDR3 totals 17 residues. CDR3 sequence (DNA): TGCGCCAGCAGCCAGGAGGGACCTACACTAGCCAAAAACATTCAGTACTTC. This gives the protein CASSQEGPTLAKNIQYF.

The rearrangement links TRBV18 to TRBJ2-1; 7 bases fit TRBD1. J was trimmed by 9 bases and V by 3 bases; bases with no gene match: 8. There are 14 residues in the CDR3. Germline V gives CDR1 KGHSH, CDR2 LQKENI. CDR3 in DNA: TGTGCCAGCTCACCTGAGACAGGGAGCGGTGAGCAGTTCTTC. It translates to CASSPETGSGEQFF.

V and J are TRBV7-8 and TRBJ1-5; D uncertain. The CDR3 totals 15 residues. The germline V gene encodes CDR1 SGHVS and CDR2 FQNEAQ. V lost 1 base, J lost 4 bases, and 11 bases lay in between. The CDR3 here is CASSLVSHANQPQHF. CDR3 nucleotides: TGTGCCAGCAGCTTAGTTTCACACGCTAATCAGCCCCAGCATTTT.

CDR3 in amino acids: CASNVAGGAKNIQYF. DNA for the CDR3: TGTGCCAGCAACGTAGCGGGAGGGGCCAAAAACATTCAGTACTTC. The rearrangement uses TRBV28 and TRBJ2-4; 11 nucleotides match TRBD2. This CDR3 contains 15 residues. V shed 7 bases, J shed 1 base, and the junction held 3 bases outside the gene matches. Germline values: CDR1 MDHEN, CDR2 SYDVKM.

This chain joins TRBV7-9 and TRBJ2-4; 9 nucleotides align to TRBD1. This CDR3 spans 19 amino acids. The V gene end was trimmed by 4 bases and the J gene end by 1 base; junction bases not matched to a gene: 14. The germline CDR1 and CDR2 sequences are SEHNR and FQNEAQ (reference sequence). CDR3 in amino acids: CASSSSNQTGGSAKNIQYF. The DNA for the CDR3 is TGTGCCAGCAGCTCTTCCAATCAGACAGGGGGTTCGGCCAAAAACATTCAGTACTTC.

This chain links TRBV19 with TRBJ1-2; a possible D gene is TRBD1 (6 bases). Germline lookup yields CDR1 LNHDA and CDR2 SQIVND (reference sequence). CDR3 length: 12 amino acids. V was trimmed by 10 bases and J by 8 bases, leaving 17 bases between them. CDR3 coding DNA: TGTGCCACCTCGCTTGGGGGCGCCGGCTACACCTTC. As protein: CATSLGGAGYTF.